Reported below is one T cell receptor (beta chain). What it binds is not known. The sample originates from a study of T cell responses to AZD1222 COVID-19 vaccine. Regarding the study as a whole: Recipients of AZD1222 seropositive at baseline numbered only five or six. Reportedly, close to half of spike-specific TCRs are directed against unmutated variant regions.

V gave up 5 bases and J gave up 8 bases, with 12 bases separating them. Germline CDR1 and CDR2: SQVTM and ANQGSEA. The CDR3 covers 11 residues. Profiled with immunoSEQ multiplex PCR; TCRdb holds only in-frame clones, not every one. The table shows nearly 35,000 clones, with about 86% occurring only once. Sequences were derived from peripheral blood, sampled on day 0 of AZD1222 vaccination. The chain has TRBV29-1 and TRBJ1-2; D perhaps matches TRBD1 (5 bases). This TCR was sampled from an adult in good health. The CDR3 coding sequence is TGCAGCGTTTTTCAGGGTTGGGGCTACACCTTC. Its translation is CSVFQGWGYTF. The full variable domain, its missing parts supplied by reference TRBV29-1 and TRBJ1-2, is SAVISQKPSRDICQRGTSLTIQCQVDSQVTMMFWYRQQPGQSLTLIATANQGSEATYESGFVIDKFPISRPNLTFSTLTVSNMSPEDSSIYLCSVFQGWGYTFGSGTRLTVV.